This T cell receptor (beta chain) was sequenced for a study of beta chain features in type 1 diabetes. Reverse transcription of all isolated RNA meant that expressed TCRB transcripts were sequenced. Sequencing was performed with immunoSEQ multiplex PCR; in TCRdb, only in-frame clones are kept and a portion is missing. The table lists 900,000 or so clones, about a sixth of them singletons. V dropped 3 bases and J dropped 4 bases, with 8 bases sitting between them. Germline-derived CDR1 and CDR2 are SNHLY and FYNNEI. The CDR3 totals 13 residues. V is TRBV2 and J is TRBJ2-3; D not resolved. The sequence derives from a woman aged 18-35 years in good health. Source material: naive CD4+ T cells from blood. The CDR3 sequence: CASSEWASDTQYF. Written as DNA, the CDR3 is TGTGCCAGCAGTGAGTGGGCGTCAGATACGCAGTATTTT.